One and the same sample provided the 23 T cell receptor beta chains below, sequenced in a study of cytomegalovirus exposure and HLA in healthy donors. Clones were read by immunoSEQ multiplex PCR, and TCRdb kept only the in-frame ones, dropping some. The table has about 150,000 clones, 86% seen once. The sequenced sample was PBMCs. The receptors stem from a human donor in good health.

The chain recombines TRBV5-1 with TRBJ2-5; D might be TRBD2 (6 bases). Germline CDR1 SGHRS, CDR2 YFSETQ. With 0 bases removed from V and 0 bases from J, the gap between germline ends came to 15 bases. The CDR3 contains 17 residues. DNA for the CDR3: TGCGCCAGCAGCTTGGGGGGGGTAGGGCCTAACCAAGAGACCCAGTACTTC. It encodes CASSLGGVGPNQETQYF.

The V and J genes are TRBV7-3 and TRBJ1-1; 9 bases fit TRBD1. The V and J ends lost 2 bases and 5 bases, in that order; junction bases with no gene match: 6. Germline CDR1 and CDR2: SGHTA and FQGTGA. The CDR3 runs to 15 residues. The CDR3 DNA reads TGTGCCAGCAGCTTATTGGGGGACAGGGATACTGAAGCTTTCTTT. The encoded protein is CASSLLGDRDTEAFF.

The rearrangement links TRBV25-1 to TRBJ1-5; D gene uncertain. Germline values: CDR1 MGHDK, CDR2 SYGVNS. V was trimmed by 2 bases and J by 3 bases, leaving 11 bases between them. The CDR3 spans 15 residues. The CDR3 DNA reads TGTGCCAGCAGTGAAAGCAGGTCTGACAATCAGCCCCAGCATTTT. Translated, it gives CASSESRSDNQPQHF.

This clone was detected once. The V call is TRBV18, the J call TRBJ2-3, with a weak D call TRBD2 (5 bases). The V and J ends lost 3 bases and 5 bases respectively, with 18 bases between them. Germline CDR1 reads KGHSH; CDR2 reads LQKENI. The CDR3 sequence is 16 residues long. In nucleotides, the CDR3 is TGTGCCAGCTCACCTACTAGACCACAGCCTGGAGATACGCAGTATTTT. It encodes CASSPTRPQPGDTQYF. The full variable domain, in which reference TRBV18 and TRBJ2-3 provide the parts outside the CDR3, is NAGVMQNPRHLVRRRGQEARLRCSPMKGHSHVYWYRQLPEEGLKFMVYLQKENIIDESGMPKERFSAEFPKEGPSILRIQQVVRGDSAAYFCASSPTRPQPGDTQYFGPGTRLTVL.

This clone has more than one count but fewer than ten. This chain connects TRBV6-1 to TRBJ1-5, with a possible D match to TRBD1 (6 bases). Germline values: CDR1 MNHNS, CDR2 SASEGT. The CDR3 spans 13 residues. V was pared by 2 bases and J by 11 bases, with 13 bases between. Here the CDR3 DNA reads TGTGCCAGCAGTGAATCCATTACAGGGACCCAGCATTTT. Its translation is CASSESITGTQHF.

The chain combines TRBV11-3 with TRBJ2-1; 7 bases agree with TRBD2. Germline V gene sequence: CDR1 SGHNT, CDR2 YENEEA. The CDR3 is 16 residues long. Germline trimming cut 4 bases from V and 0 bases from J; bases unmatched to any gene: 6. CDR3 in amino acids: CASSWGGPSSYNEQFF. The CDR3 nucleotides are TGTGCCAGCAGCTGGGGGGGACCCAGCTCCTACAATGAGCAGTTCTTC.

This clone appeared a few times. V gene TRBV6-1 combines with J gene TRBJ2-3; TRBD1 matches at 9 bases. After removal of 3 bases from V and 4 bases from J, the junction contained 11 bases not matched to a gene. The CDR3 contains 17 residues. Germline V gene sequence: CDR1 MNHNS, CDR2 SASEGT. The CDR3 loop is CASSERDRAPLPDTQYF. The CDR3 coding sequence is TGTGCCAGCAGTGAGCGGGACAGGGCCCCCCTCCCAGATACGCAGTATTTT.

The chain joins TRBV6-1 to TRBJ2-1, with a weak D call TRBD1 (6 bases). The CDR3 runs 15 residues. V was pared by 2 bases and J by 5 bases, with 13 bases between. CDR1 and CDR2 (germline): MNHNS, SASEGT. CDR3 coding DNA: TGTGCCAGCAGTGAACCGGGACACATCAACAATGAGCAGTTCTTC. Residues: CASSEPGHINNEQFF.

This chain links TRBV6-1 with TRBJ1-4; the D gene is possibly TRBD1 (5 bases). Germline V CDR1 and CDR2: MNHNS, SASEGT. V was trimmed by 2 bases and J by 10 bases, leaving 14 bases between them. The CDR3 consists of 14 residues. The CDR3 DNA sequence: TGTGCCAGCAGTGAACCCTTCGGGGGGGTAAAACTGTTTTTT. This translates into CASSEPFGGVKLFF.

DNA of the CDR3: TGCGCCAGCAGCCAACTTACAGGCACCTACAATGAGCAGTTCTTC. It translates to CASSQLTGTYNEQFF. J is TRBJ2-1 and V is TRBV4-3, with D maybe TRBD1 (5 bases). Germline V CDR1 and CDR2: LGHNA, YSLEER. The CDR3 consists of 15 residues. V gave up 2 bases and J gave up 2 bases, with 10 bases separating them.

The chain has TRBV9 and TRBJ1-2; D possibly corresponds to TRBD1 (5 bases). Germline CDR1 reads SGDLS; CDR2 reads YYNGEE. This CDR3 has 11 residues. The V gene lost 8 bases and the J gene lost 7 bases, with 12 bases spanning the gap. The CDR3 spells CARRQRRGYTF. The CDR3 DNA is TGTGCCAGAAGACAGAGACGTGGCTACACCTTC.

J is TRBJ1-1 and V is TRBV9; D is unresolved. V was trimmed by 3 bases and J by 0 bases, leaving 9 bases between them. The CDR3 is 14 amino acids. The germline V gene encodes CDR1 SGDLS and CDR2 YYNGEE. CDR3 protein: CASSAKPMNTEAFF. The CDR3 DNA sequence: TGTGCCAGCAGCGCAAAGCCTATGAACACTGAAGCTTTCTTT.

The chain is built from TRBV27 and TRBJ2-3; 12 bases match TRBD2. Per germline, CDR1 MNHEY and CDR2 SMNVEV (reference sequence). V dropped 7 bases and J dropped 2; count of bases not matched to a gene: 4. There are 15 residues in the CDR3. Written as DNA, the CDR3 is TGTGCCAGCAAAACTAGCGGGAGGTCCACAGATACGCAGTATTTT. It is translated as CASKTSGRSTDTQYF.

The chain combines TRBV18 with TRBJ2-1; no firm D call. This CDR3 spans 14 amino acids. Germline V gene data show CDR1 as KGHSH and CDR2 as LQKENI. Trimming left V 2 bases short and J 0 bases short, with 5 bases between. CDR3 protein: CASSPSSSYNEQFF. CDR3 bases: TGTGCCAGCTCACCAAGTAGCTCCTACAATGAGCAGTTCTTC.

CDR3 DNA sequence: TGTGCCAGCAGCTTCGGTGGCGAGCAGTACTTC. This gives the protein CASSFGGEQYF. The V gene is TRBV11-2, the J gene TRBJ2-7; D unresolved. The CDR3 has 11 residues. Trimming removed 3 bases from V and 6 bases from J, with 6 bases in between. Germline CDR1 SGHAT, CDR2 FQNNGV.

This chain links TRBV12-5 with TRBJ1-2; the match to TRBD1 covers 7 bases. There are 14 residues in the CDR3. Looked up from germline, CDR1 is LGHNT and CDR2 is FRNRAP. J gave up 3 bases and V 7 bases, and 8 bases lay outside the gene matches. CDR3 protein: CASALNRGDYGYTF. The CDR3 DNA sequence: TGTGCTAGTGCACTGAACAGGGGCGACTATGGCTACACCTTC.

The rearrangement links TRBV7-9 to TRBJ2-7, with D perhaps matching TRBD2 (6 bases). Germline V CDR1 and CDR2: SEHNR, FQNEAQ (reference sequence). V dropped 5 bases and J dropped 2 bases, with 22 bases sitting between them. The CDR3 is made up of 17 amino acids. The CDR3 sequence is CASSQTAGGRYTYEQYF. In nucleotides, the CDR3 is TGTGCCAGCAGCCAAACCGCCGGGGGACGATACACCTACGAGCAGTACTTC.

This clone was observed once. The chain is built from TRBV29-1 and TRBJ2-2; a weak D match, TRBD1 (6 bases). V was clipped by 2 bases and J by 3 bases, with 13 bases between them. The germline V gene has CDR1 SQVTM and CDR2 ANQGSEA. This CDR3 region has 15 residues. The chain's CDR3 is CSVENPDRDTGELFF. The CDR3 DNA follows: TGCAGCGTTGAAAACCCGGACAGAGACACCGGGGAGCTGTTTTTT.

The CDR3 sequence is CASSPNGAGSSYEQYF. The CDR3 DNA reads as TGTGCCAGCAGCCCGAATGGGGCGGGATCCTCCTACGAGCAGTACTTC. This sequence joins TRBV2 and TRBJ2-7; D is perhaps TRBD2 (6 bases). The CDR3 is 16 residues long. Per the germline V gene, CDR1 is SNHLY and CDR2 is FYNNEI. The V end was cut by 6 bases, the J end by 0 bases, with 18 bases between.

This rearrangement joins TRBV5-8 to TRBJ2-6; D perhaps matches TRBD1 (6 bases). The germline gives CDR1 SGHTS, CDR2 YDEGEE. The ends were cut back, 7 bases at V and 3 bases at J, with 26 bases in the middle. The CDR3 extends over 19 amino acids. The CDR3 loop reads CASVSIIGQPIIGANVLTF. The CDR3 coding sequence is TGTGCCAGCGTGTCAATAATCGGACAGCCCATAATTGGGGCCAACGTCCTGACTTTC.

V gene TRBV19 combines with J gene TRBJ2-6; TRBD1 might be the D (5 bases). The CDR3 is 16 amino acids. Germline assignment: CDR1 LNHDA and CDR2 SQIVND (reference sequence). The germline V and J ends were trimmed by 4 bases and 1 base, with 11 bases remaining between them. In DNA form, the CDR3 reads TGTGCCAGTAGTAGTGGACAAATTTCTGGGGCCAACGTCCTGACTTTC. It encodes CASSSGQISGANVLTF.

The chain is built from TRBV7-3 and TRBJ2-2; D is possibly TRBD1 (6 bases). Trimming removed 2 bases at V and 7 bases at J, with 17 bases between. Germline V gene data show CDR1 as SGHTA and CDR2 as FQGTGA. CDR3 length equals 16 residues. CDR3 in amino acids: CASSLRPGDKGGELFF. The CDR3 bases are TGTGCCAGCAGCTTACGTCCCGGGGACAAAGGCGGGGAGCTGTTTTTT.

The rearrangement uses TRBV6-1 and TRBJ2-7; 8 bases are a match to TRBD2. This CDR3 spans 14 amino acids. Germline V gene sequence: CDR1 MNHNS, CDR2 SASEGT. V lost 6 bases and J lost 7; bases outside the gene matches: 11. Here the CDR3 DNA reads TGTGCCAGCAGCTTTTGGCGGGAGGTAGGGGAGCAGTACTTC. Translating gives CASSFWREVGEQYF.